This T cell receptor beta chain is drawn from a study of T cell repertoires in cytomegalovirus infection. CDR3 size: 11 residues. CDR1 is SQVTM and CDR2 is ANQGSEA in the germline V gene. Trimming removed 5 bases at V and 4 bases at J, with 8 bases between. TCRdb reprocessed the reads via MiXCR and lists one record per CDR3 protein. The profile covers about 110,000 distinct CDR3 sequences, with over 40% appearing a single time and roughly 70% taken by the ten largest. A word on this clonotype: What it binds is unknown.

The sample was CD8+ T cells from cultured PBMCs, taken from culture after CMV antigen stimulation. V gene TRBV29-1 combines with J gene TRBJ1-1; no clear D. The TCR was taken from a human donor in good health (CMV status not recorded). Some clones in this sample may be carry-over from other donors' samples. The CDR3 reads CSVQVGTEAFF. CDR3 in DNA: TGCAGCGTTCAGGTTGGCACTGAAGCTTTCTTT.